Below are 29 T cell receptor beta chains sequenced from a single sample in a study of control samples from healthy donors and cancer patients. The protocol was immunoSEQ multiplex PCR, while the TCRdb copy is restricted to in-frame clones and leaves out a portion. The sample has some 51,000 clones, 95% to 97% seen once. Sequencing used blood. The receptors here all came from a woman aged 18-30 years in good health.

The chain recombines TRBV15 with TRBJ2-5; TRBD2 matches 10 bases. J gave up 5 bases and V 0 bases, and 9 bases lay outside the gene matches. CDR3 length: 17 amino acids. Germline V gene lookup returns CDR1 LNHNV and CDR2 YYDKDF (reference sequence). The CDR3 DNA follows: TGTGCCACCAGCAGAGAGAGGAGCGGGGGGGCCTGGGAGACCCAGTACTTC. Its translation is CATSRERSGGAWETQYF.

V usage is TRBV10-2 and J usage is TRBJ2-2; the D call may be TRBD1 or TRBD2 (6 bases each). Germline lookup yields CDR1 WSHSY and CDR2 SAAADI. The CDR3 totals 18 residues. Trimming stripped 4 bases from V and 5 bases from J, with 23 bases between. This chain's CDR3 is CASSGRTGAVWGTGELFF. As DNA, the CDR3 is TGCGCCAGCAGTGGCCGGACGGGGGCCGTCTGGGGGACCGGGGAGCTGTTTTTT.

The chain couples TRBV2 to TRBJ2-7; D gene ambiguous. Germline CDR1 is SNHLY and CDR2 is FYNNEI. The length of the CDR3 is 12 residues. The germline V and J ends were trimmed by 1 base and 5 bases, with 6 bases remaining between them. The CDR3 bases are TGTGCCAGCAGTGAAGTTCCCGACGAGCAGTACTTC. Its translation is CASSEVPDEQYF.

The chain recombines TRBV7-6 with TRBJ2-7; D is undetermined. The CDR3 is 13 residues long. The germline V gene has CDR1 SGHVS and CDR2 FNYEAQ. The V gene lost 5 bases and the J gene lost 5 bases, with 13 bases spanning the gap. The CDR3 coding sequence is TGTGCCAGCAGCCAATCCAAGAAAGACGAGCAGTACTTC. This codes for CASSQSKKDEQYF.

This chain connects TRBV3-1 (or the pseudogene TRBV3-2) to TRBJ2-7; D is unresolved. The CDR3 is 13 residues long. Trimming cost V 4 bases and J 3 bases, with 10 bases left between them. Germline V gene lookup returns CDR1 LGHDT and CDR2 YNNKEL (reference sequence). The CDR3 reads CASSPKPFYEQYF. In DNA form, the CDR3 reads TGTGCCAGCAGCCCCAAACCGTTCTACGAGCAGTACTTC.

The rearrangement joins TRBV6-2 or TRBV6-3 to TRBJ2-2; possibly TRBD2 for D (5 bases). The CDR3 consists of 15 residues. Germline V lookup: CDR1 MNHEY, CDR2 SVGEGT. Trimming left V 2 bases short and J 1 base short, with 8 bases between. CDR3 sequence (DNA): TGTGCCAGCAGTTACCTGGGAGAGAACACCGGGGAGCTGTTTTTT. It specifies CASSYLGENTGELFF.

The V gene is TRBV6-5, the J gene TRBJ1-6, with D tentatively TRBD1 (6 bases). Germline-derived CDR1 and CDR2 are MNHEY and SVGAGI. CDR3 length: 13 residues. With 6 bases removed from V and 8 bases from J, the gap between germline ends came to 11 bases. The CDR3 reads CASSGQPDSPLHF. The CDR3, as DNA: TGTGCCAGCAGCGGACAGCCAGATTCACCCCTCCACTTT.

The chain carries TRBV7-2 and TRBJ1-3; D remains ambiguous. CDR1 and CDR2 from the germline V gene are SGHTA and FQGNSA. This CDR3 contains 16 residues. V was cut by 2 bases and J by 4 bases, with 15 bases left in between. The CDR3 reads CASSLTGIGQGNTIYF. The CDR3 bases are TGTGCCAGCAGCTTAACTGGGATTGGGCAGGGAAACACCATATATTTT. Combining the CDR3 with reference TRBV7-2 and TRBJ1-3 gives the whole variable domain GAGVSQSPSNKVTEKGKDVELRCDPISGHTALYWYRQSLGQGLEFLIYFQGNSAPDKSGLPSDRFSAERTGGSVSTLTIQRTQQEDSAVYLCASSLTGIGQGNTIYFGEGSWLTVV.

The chain joins TRBV11-2 to TRBJ2-5; TRBD2 might be the D (5 bases). The V gene lost 3 bases and the J gene lost 7 bases, with 18 bases spanning the gap. The germline CDR1 and CDR2 sequences are SGHAT and FQNNGV. The CDR3 runs to 15 residues. CDR3 in amino acids: CASSLELVQRGTQYF. The DNA of the CDR3 is TGTGCCAGCAGCTTGGAACTCGTTCAACGGGGGACCCAGTACTTC.

This clone was seen just once. This rearrangement joins TRBV30 to TRBJ1-1; maybe TRBD1 (5 bases). CDR1 is GTSNPN and CDR2 is SVGIG in the germline V gene (reference sequence). V was trimmed by 4 bases and J by 5 bases, leaving 11 bases between them. CDR3 length: 12 amino acids. CDR3 residues: CAWKGWSTEAFF. As DNA, the CDR3 is TGTGCCTGGAAGGGGTGGAGTACTGAAGCTTTCTTT.

This clone was observed a few times. V and J are TRBV4-3 and TRBJ1-1; 7 bases agree with TRBD1. This CDR3 is built from 14 residues. V lost 2 bases to trimming and J lost 5 bases; unmatched junction nucleotides: 5. Germline V gene sequence: CDR1 LGHNA, CDR2 YSLEER. The CDR3 here is CASSQWDSRTEAFF. CDR3 DNA: TGCGCCAGCAGCCAATGGGACAGTAGGACTGAAGCTTTCTTT.

In its sample, this clone is medium-sized (0.01 to 0.1%). The genes are TRBV6-2 or TRBV6-3 and TRBJ2-1, with TRBD2 matching over 11 bases. V shed 4 bases and J 7 bases; nucleotides not matched to a gene: 6. Germline V gene lookup returns CDR1 MNHEY and CDR2 SVGEGT. This CDR3 has 15 residues. The CDR3 DNA reads TGTGCCAGCAGTTGGGATAGCGGGGGGGCGAATGAGCAGTTCTTC. Translating it yields CASSWDSGGANEQFF.

The chain carries TRBV3-1 (or the pseudogene TRBV3-2) and TRBJ1-1, with D possibly TRBD1 on 6 matching bases. The CDR3 is 13 residues long. The V and J ends lost 4 bases and 1 base respectively, with 7 bases between them. Germline CDR1 LGHDT, CDR2 YNNKEL (reference sequence). This CDR3 is CASSRTANTEAFF. The DNA of the CDR3 is TGTGCCAGCAGCCGGACAGCGAACACTGAAGCTTTCTTT.

This clone was seen once. V is TRBV3-1 (or the pseudogene TRBV3-2) and J is TRBJ1-1; maybe TRBD1 (6 bases). Germline V gene lookup returns CDR1 LGHDT and CDR2 YNNKEL (reference sequence). With 0 bases removed from V and 4 bases from J, the gap between germline ends came to 9 bases. This CDR3 spans 14 amino acids. The CDR3 loop is CASSQEGGSTEAFF. CDR3 DNA sequence: TGTGCCAGCAGCCAAGAAGGGGGGTCCACTGAAGCTTTCTTT.

CDR3: CSASGGNSNQPQHF. In DNA, the CDR3 is TGCAGTGCTAGTGGGGGGAATAGCAATCAGCCCCAGCATTTT. The chain combines TRBV20-1 with TRBJ1-5; tentatively, D is TRBD1 (5 bases). CDR1 is DFQATT, CDR2 SNEGSKA, per germline (reference sequence). V lost 3 bases, J lost 0 bases, and 9 bases lay in between. The CDR3 length is 14 residues.

This chain uses TRBV3-1 (or the pseudogene TRBV3-2) with TRBJ2-3; D remains ambiguous. The V end lost 4 bases, the J end lost 0 bases, and 11 bases lay between the germline ends. The CDR3 consists of 15 residues. Germline V gives CDR1 LGHDT, CDR2 YNNKEL (reference sequence). CDR3 sequence: CASSRFWGSTDTQYF. CDR3 nucleotides: TGTGCCAGCAGCCGTTTCTGGGGTAGCACAGATACGCAGTATTTT.

The genes are TRBV6-2 or TRBV6-3 and TRBJ1-5; 9 bases agree with TRBD1. Trimming cost V 2 bases and J 5 bases; bases outside gene matches: 10. CDR3 length: 17 amino acids. Germline V CDR1 and CDR2: MNHEY, SVGEGT. Written as DNA, the CDR3 is TGTGCCAGCAGTTACCCTAGGGACAGGGTGTCACATCAGCCCCAGCATTTT. It encodes CASSYPRDRVSHQPQHF.

This clone was picked up a small number of times. The V call is TRBV21-1, the J call TRBJ1-1; the table's D call of TRBD1 was not tested on the DNA. TRBV21-1 is termed a pseudogene. The CDR3 spans 17 residues. CDR3 amino acids: CASSGQYQSQYGTEAFF. In DNA form, the CDR3 reads TGTGCCAGCAGCGGACAGTACCAGAGTCAATATGGCACTGAAGCTTTCTTT.

V is TRBV7-9 and J is TRBJ1-3, with 7 nucleotides matching TRBD1. Germline V gene data show CDR1 as SEHNR and CDR2 as FQNEAQ (reference sequence). The CDR3 totals 17 residues. After removal of 0 bases from V and 0 bases from J, the junction contained 5 bases not matched to a gene. Here the CDR3 reads CASSLAGGQYSGNTIYF. In DNA form, the CDR3 reads TGTGCCAGCAGCTTAGCGGGGGGACAGTACTCTGGAAACACCATATATTTT.

The chain combines TRBV6-1 with TRBJ1-6; D call uncertain. The germline V and J ends were trimmed by 3 bases and 7 bases, with 13 bases remaining between them. The CDR3 totals 15 residues. Germline V CDR1 and CDR2: MNHNS, SASEGT. The CDR3 DNA reads as TGTGCCAGCAGTGAGGCGGAGGGTAGCAATTCACCCCTCCACTTT. It translates to CASSEAEGSNSPLHF.

This sequence joins TRBV4-1 and TRBJ1-2; D perhaps matches TRBD1 (5 bases). Looked up from germline, CDR1 is MGHRA and CDR2 is YSYEKL. The CDR3 extends over 14 amino acids. Trimming removed 1 base from V and 4 bases from J, with 10 bases in between. CDR3 region: CASSQVQGGYGYTF. Written as DNA, the CDR3 is TGCGCCAGCAGCCAAGTGCAGGGAGGCTATGGCTACACCTTC.

The chain carries TRBV5-1 and TRBJ2-7; D gene uncertain. The V gene's germline CDR1 is SGHRS and CDR2 YFSETQ. The CDR3 covers 13 residues. V shed 0 bases and J shed 5 bases, with 9 bases lying between them. The CDR3 spells CASSLAGWDEQYF. CDR3 in DNA: TGCGCCAGCAGCTTGGCGGGCTGGGACGAGCAGTACTTC.

V is TRBV9 and J is TRBJ2-7; 7 bases are a match to TRBD2. The V gene end was trimmed by 3 bases and the J gene end by 3 bases; junction bases not matched to a gene: 6. CDR1 is SGDLS, CDR2 YYNGEE, per germline. The CDR3 has 14 residues. In DNA form, the CDR3 reads TGTGCCAGCAGCGCTACGGGGGGAGGCTACGAGCAGTACTTC. This codes for CASSATGGGYEQYF.

V gene TRBV29-1 combines with J gene TRBJ1-1; the D gene is possibly TRBD1 (6 bases). The CDR3 contains 14 residues. CDR1 SQVTM and CDR2 ANQGSEA come from the germline V gene. The V gene lost 6 bases and the J gene lost 0 bases, with 14 bases spanning the gap. The CDR3 loop is CSVAGTIMNTEAFF. The CDR3 DNA sequence: TGCAGCGTCGCCGGGACAATCATGAACACTGAAGCTTTCTTT.

The V and J genes are TRBV7-9 and TRBJ1-1, with D maybe TRBD1 (6 bases). The CDR3 runs 14 residues. The germline V gene has CDR1 SEHNR and CDR2 FQNEAQ (reference sequence). V was shortened by 6 bases and J by 4 bases, with 15 bases between the two germline ends. The CDR3 spells CASRGGRGATEAFF. The CDR3 DNA reads as TGTGCCAGCAGAGGGGGGCGCGGAGCCACTGAAGCTTTCTTT.

J is TRBJ1-1 and V is TRBV3-1 (or the pseudogene TRBV3-2); D remains unclear. V lost 1 base and J lost 0, with 9 bases in between. The germline V gene has CDR1 LGHDT and CDR2 YNNKEL (reference sequence). The length of the CDR3 is 15 residues. In DNA form, the CDR3 reads TGTGCCAGCAGCCAAGGGGGTGTCATGAACACTGAAGCTTTCTTT. It codes for CASSQGGVMNTEAFF.

This chain uses TRBV12-3 or TRBV12-4 with TRBJ2-7; D remains ambiguous. Trimming cost V 0 bases and J 2 bases, with 5 bases left between them. There are 13 residues in the CDR3. DNA of the CDR3: TGTGCCAGCAGTTTAGCAGGTACCTACGAGCAGTACTTC. It yields the protein CASSLAGTYEQYF.

This chain uses TRBV7-9 with TRBJ1-1; D might be TRBD1 (6 bases). The CDR3 sequence is 15 residues long. With 2 bases removed from V and 7 bases from J, the gap between germline ends came to 17 bases. Germline V gene lookup returns CDR1 SEHNR and CDR2 FQNEAQ (reference sequence). CDR3 protein: CASSLRGQGRGEAFF. CDR3 nucleotide sequence: TGTGCCAGCAGCTTACGCGGGCAGGGGAGGGGTGAAGCTTTCTTT.

V gene TRBV20-1 combines with J gene TRBJ1-1; D is ambiguous. The CDR3 totals 12 residues. Deletions cut 3 bases from V and 8 bases from J, with 13 bases between. Germline CDR1 DFQATT, CDR2 SNEGSKA (reference sequence). The CDR3 coding sequence is TGCAGTGCTAGTAAAGGGCCCACAGAAGCTTTCTTT. This translates into CSASKGPTEAFF.